The entry below describes one T cell receptor beta chain. The sample belongs to a study of cytomegalovirus exposure and HLA in healthy donors. The V gene's germline CDR1 is SGHTA and CDR2 FQGNSA. This CDR3 is built from 15 residues. V was clipped by 5 bases and J by 2 bases; unmatched bases: 9. The PCR used 60 Vbeta and 13 Jbeta primers. Sequenced by immunoSEQ multiplex PCR; TCRdb stores in-frame clones only, minus some. The table includes roughly 120,000 clones, 73% detected once. This sequence originates from a woman in her thirties or forties in good health and CMV-seropositive. The rearrangement joins TRBV7-2 to TRBJ2-7; 7 bases agree with TRBD2. Sequencing input: PBMCs. CDR3 loop: CASSAGASGTYEQYF. The DNA for the CDR3 is TGTGCCAGCAGCGCTGGGGCTAGCGGTACCTACGAGCAGTACTTC.